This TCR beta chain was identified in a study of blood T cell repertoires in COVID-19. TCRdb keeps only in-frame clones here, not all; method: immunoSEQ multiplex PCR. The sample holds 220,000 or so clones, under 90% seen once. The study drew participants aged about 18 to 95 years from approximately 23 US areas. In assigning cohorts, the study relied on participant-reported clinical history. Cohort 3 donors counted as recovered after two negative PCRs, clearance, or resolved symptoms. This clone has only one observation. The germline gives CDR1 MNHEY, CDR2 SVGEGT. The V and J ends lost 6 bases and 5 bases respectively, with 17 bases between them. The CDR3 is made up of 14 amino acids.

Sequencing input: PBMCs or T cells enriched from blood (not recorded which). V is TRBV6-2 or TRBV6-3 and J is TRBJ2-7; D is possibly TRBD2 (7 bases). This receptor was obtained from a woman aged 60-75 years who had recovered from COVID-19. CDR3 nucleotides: TGTGCCAGCAGCAGGGAGGGGGGACGGAACGAGCAGTACTTC. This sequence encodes CASSREGGRNEQYF.